The entry that follows covers one TCR beta chain sequence. Its antigen is not known. This entry belongs to a study of T cells after yellow fever vaccination. Study-wide points: The CD4 compartment and the CD8 compartment contained a small share of clonotypes in common.

In TCRdb, the 5' RACE reads were re-called with MiXCR into one record per CDR3 protein. This table holds some 340,000 distinct CDR3 sequences, about 4% found once. The germline gives CDR1 LGHNA, CDR2 YSLEER. The CDR3 contains 16 residues. The ends were cut back, 2 bases at V and 4 bases at J, with 15 bases in the middle. The V gene is TRBV4-3, the J gene TRBJ1-5; possibly TRBD1 for D (5 bases). The clonotype comes from a man aged 18 to 30 who received the YFV17D yellow fever vaccine. The sequenced sample was PBMCs, obtained 5 days after the yellow fever booster vaccination. CDR3: CASSQSLGGLNQPQHF. CDR3 in DNA: TGCGCCAGCAGCCAATCTTTGGGGGGGTTAAATCAGCCCCAGCATTTT.